The sequence of this T cell receptor (beta chain) was determined in a study of regulatory T cells in long-lasting Graves disease. Time point in this sample: newly diagnosed GD, antithyroid drugs for less than 3 months. RNA from PBMCs was the source of the TCR library. CDR3 length equals 16 residues. Germline values: CDR1 LNHDA, CDR2 SQIVND (reference sequence). The germline V and J ends were trimmed by 5 bases and 8 bases, with 21 bases remaining between them. Researchers made TCR beta libraries by using iRepertoire HTBI primers and running Arm-PCR on CDR3 regions. In the authors' methods: Overall, samples carried some 67 TRBV and about 14 TRBJ segments. Each CDR3 protein is one row after TCRdb ran MiXCR on the multiplex PCR reads. None of the V and J calls come from the authors' own analysis; TCRdb made them. Here the sample spans 350,000 to 500,000 distinct CDR3 sequences, about 14% being singletons.

As for this clonotype: What it recognizes is unknown.

Study-wide findings and caveats: Patients with persistent disease shared some 2,500 public clonotypes, outpacing the roughly 970 shared by new patients.

These data were also filed under a second study, of T cells in Graves' hyperthyroidism and ophthalmopathy.

The input for sequencing was peripheral blood mononuclear cells (PBMCs), taken at new diagnosis, from a patient treated with antithyroid drugs. The rearrangement uses TRBV19 and TRBJ1-4, with D hard to call. This receptor was obtained from a woman between 45 and 60 years old with Graves disease. The CDR3 bases are TGTGCCAGTAGTGGAGTGGCAGGATCCACGGGGGAAAAACTGTTTTTT. Amino acids: CASSGVAGSTGEKLFF.